The 16 T cell receptor beta chains given below trace back to one sample, sequenced in a study of cytomegalovirus exposure and HLA in healthy donors. Primers included in the PCR were 60 Vbeta and 13 Jbeta primers. The repertoire was sequenced with immunoSEQ multiplex PCR; TCRdb's copy has only in-frame clones and lacks some. In the table there are roughly 290,000 clones, 80% of which are singletons. The sample taken for sequencing was PBMCs. The source of these receptors is a girl under 10 years old in good health and CMV-seronegative.

The count of this clone is one. V usage is TRBV27 and J usage is TRBJ1-2, with 7 bases identical to TRBD1. The trim removed 5 bases at V and 4 bases at J, leaving 16 bases unmatched. This CDR3 has 17 residues. Germline V gene sequence: CDR1 MNHEY, CDR2 SMNVEV (reference sequence). As DNA, the CDR3 is TGTGCCAGCAGTCTACTTTCCGCGACAGGGTTGACCTATGGCTACACCTTC. It translates to CASSLLSATGLTYGYTF.

The V and J genes are TRBV5-6 and TRBJ2-3; 7 bases align to TRBD2. CDR3 length equals 14 residues. J gave up 4 bases and V 4 bases, and 6 bases lay outside the gene matches. Germline CDR1 is SGHDT and CDR2 is YYEEEE. DNA for the CDR3: TGTGCCAGCAGCCCGCGTGGGGGGGCAGATACGCAGTATTTT. This translates into CASSPRGGADTQYF.

The chain has TRBV19 and TRBJ1-4; TRBD1 might be the D (6 bases). CDR3 length: 16 amino acids. Germline V gives CDR1 LNHDA, CDR2 SQIVND (reference sequence). The V gene lost 7 bases and the J gene lost 5 bases, with 20 bases spanning the gap. The CDR3 region is CASTPRLGQRNEKLFF. The CDR3 coding sequence is TGTGCCAGTACCCCCCGCCTGGGACAAAGGAATGAAAAACTGTTTTTT.

The chain recombines TRBV5-1 with TRBJ1-6; D is ambiguous. CDR3 size: 14 residues. Looked up from germline, CDR1 is SGHRS and CDR2 is YFSETQ. Trimming removed 0 bases from V and 14 bases from J, with 15 bases in between. In DNA, the CDR3 is TGCGCCAGCAGCTTGGCTGCCCCCAGTCGGGCCCTCCACTTT. Its translation: CASSLAAPSRALHF.

This chain uses TRBV7-6 with TRBJ2-3, with 8 bases identical to TRBD2. The V segment lost 6 bases and the J segment 6 bases; nucleotides outside the gene matches: 8. This CDR3 region has 14 residues. Germline V gene sequence: CDR1 SGHVS, CDR2 FNYEAQ. The CDR3 nucleotides read TGTGCCAGCAGTCTGAAGGGCGGGGGGGATACGCAGTATTTT. Protein product: CASSLKGGGDTQYF.

This chain connects TRBV2 to TRBJ2-7, with TRBD1 as a possible D gene (7 bases). Trimming took 6 bases from V and 4 from J, leaving 16 bases between them. This CDR3 region has 14 residues. Germline CDR1 is SNHLY and CDR2 is FYNNEI. The CDR3 nucleotides are TGTGCCAGCAGCTTGACAGGGACTCCGTACGAGCAGTACTTC. This codes for CASSLTGTPYEQYF.

The sample holds one count of this clone. A read error may produce the germline difference seen at one junction end. Additional DNA sequences in this sample encode the identical CDR3. The gene calls are TRBV4-1 and TRBJ2-1; D perhaps matches TRBD1 (5 bases). Germline loops: CDR1 MGHRA, CDR2 YSYEKL. The CDR3 has 14 amino acids. CDR3 nucleotide sequence: TGCGCCAGTAGCCCTTTAACAGGCCATTATGAGCAGTTCTTC. Protein sequence: CASSPLTGHYEQFF.

The chain combines TRBV19 with TRBJ1-5, with a weak D call TRBD1 (5 bases). The germline V and J ends were trimmed by 7 bases and 8 bases, with 15 bases remaining between them. CDR1 LNHDA and CDR2 SQIVND come from the germline V gene (reference sequence). This CDR3 has 13 residues. CDR3 DNA: TGTGCCAGTACGGGGGTTCAAGGTGAGCCCCAGCATTTT. Its protein is CASTGVQGEPQHF.

The chain employs TRBV5-4 and TRBJ1-4, with TRBD1 matching 8 bases. The CDR3 covers 15 residues. The trim removed 0 bases at V and 6 bases at J, leaving 4 bases unmatched. The V gene's germline CDR1 is SGHNT and CDR2 YYREEE (reference sequence). CDR3 loop: CASSLGQGQDEKLFF. The CDR3 nucleotides read TGTGCCAGCAGCTTGGGGCAGGGACAGGATGAAAAACTGTTTTTT.

The chain combines TRBV9 with TRBJ2-1; D gene ambiguous. The CDR3 runs 16 residues. V was cut by 4 bases and J by 3 bases, with 17 bases left in between. Germline CDR1 is SGDLS and CDR2 is YYNGEE. The CDR3 bases are TGTGCCAGCAGCCCACCGAGTTCCAAAGACTACAATGAGCAGTTCTTC. This sequence encodes CASSPPSSKDYNEQFF.

The rearrangement uses TRBV11-2 and TRBJ1-4; a weak D match, TRBD1 (5 bases). Trimming stripped 3 bases from V and 8 bases from J, with 10 bases between. In germline, CDR1 is SGHAT, CDR2 FQNNGV. The CDR3 is made up of 13 amino acids. As DNA, the CDR3 is TGTGCCAGCAGCTTGGGGCTTGAGGAAAAACTGTTTTTT. Protein product: CASSLGLEEKLFF.

The rearrangement joins TRBV29-1 to TRBJ2-3, with D tentatively TRBD1 (5 bases). The V end lost 2 bases, the J end lost 3 bases, and 15 bases lay between the germline ends. Germline V gene sequence: CDR1 SQVTM, CDR2 ANQGSEA. The CDR3 spans 15 residues. CDR3 in amino acids: CSVEQRGGSTDTQYF. The CDR3 bases are TGCAGCGTTGAACAAAGGGGCGGAAGTACAGATACGCAGTATTTT.

This clone was seen a few times. The V and J genes are TRBV6-5 and TRBJ2-2, with TRBD2 as a possible D gene (6 bases). This CDR3 has 14 residues. V was shortened by 6 bases and J by 5 bases, with 13 bases between the two germline ends. Germline loops: CDR1 MNHEY, CDR2 SVGAGI. CDR3 amino acids: CASRMGTSTGELFF. The CDR3 DNA sequence: TGTGCCAGCAGGATGGGGACTTCAACCGGGGAGCTGTTTTTT.

This clone was detected only a few times. This sequence joins TRBV10-3 and TRBJ2-3; 9 nucleotides match TRBD1. The V and J ends lost 8 bases and 5 bases, in that order; junction bases with no gene match: 2. This CDR3 has 12 amino acids. The germline gives CDR1 ENHRY, CDR2 SYGVKD. The CDR3 loop is CAIRGQGDTQYF. The CDR3 DNA reads TGTGCCATCCGGGGACAGGGAGATACGCAGTATTTT.

The chain is built from TRBV16 and TRBJ1-2, with 12 bases that match TRBD1. V shed 2 bases and J 2 bases; nucleotides not matched to a gene: 6. There are 17 residues in the CDR3. CDR1 KGHSY and CDR2 FQNENV come from the germline V gene. The CDR3 loop is CASSQTGQGALNYGYTF. The CDR3 DNA sequence: TGTGCCAGCAGCCAAACGGGACAGGGGGCATTAAACTATGGCTACACCTTC.

This clone was seen more than once but under ten times. The chain joins TRBV18 to TRBJ1-1; TRBD1 might be the D (5 bases). This CDR3 spans 13 amino acids. Germline loops: CDR1 KGHSH, CDR2 LQKENI. Trimming pared 6 bases from V and 3 bases from J, leaving 11 bases between. This CDR3 reads CASSTGGYTEAFF. The CDR3 DNA reads as TGTGCCAGCTCCACGGGGGGTTACACTGAAGCTTTCTTT.